This TCR beta chain came from a study of blood T cells in healthy people across ages. PCR was performed a second time for about 7 to 11 cycles using a sample-barcoded 5' primer and a J-beta primer mix. A template-switch adaptor that had 12 random nucleotides put a tag on each cDNA molecule. TCRdb re-called the 5' RACE reads through MiXCR, storing one row per CDR3 protein. The sample consists of about a million distinct CDR3 sequences, just over 50% of them appearing once. This CDR3 region has 15 residues. Per germline, CDR1 SGHRS and CDR2 YFSETQ. V lost 0 bases to trimming and J lost 0 bases, with 9 bases between them.

Sequencing used blood. This chain connects TRBV5-1 to TRBJ1-2; D might be TRBD1 (5 bases). This clonotype was sampled from a woman aged 55-70 years in good health. The CDR3 loop reads CASSLEGNANYGYTF. DNA for the CDR3: TGCGCCAGCAGCTTGGAGGGGAACGCTAACTATGGCTACACCTTC.